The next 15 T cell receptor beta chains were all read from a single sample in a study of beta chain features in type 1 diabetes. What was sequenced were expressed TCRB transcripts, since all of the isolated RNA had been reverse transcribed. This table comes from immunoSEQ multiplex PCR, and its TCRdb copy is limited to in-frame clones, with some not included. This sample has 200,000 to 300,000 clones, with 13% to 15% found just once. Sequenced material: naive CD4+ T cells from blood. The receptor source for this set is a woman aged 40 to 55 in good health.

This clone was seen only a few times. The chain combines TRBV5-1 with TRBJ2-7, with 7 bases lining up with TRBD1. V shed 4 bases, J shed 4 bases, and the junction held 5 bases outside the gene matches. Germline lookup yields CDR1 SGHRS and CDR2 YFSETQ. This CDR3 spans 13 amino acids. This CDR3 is CASSPTGSYEQYF. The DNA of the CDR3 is TGCGCCAGCAGCCCGACAGGGTCGTACGAGCAGTACTTC.

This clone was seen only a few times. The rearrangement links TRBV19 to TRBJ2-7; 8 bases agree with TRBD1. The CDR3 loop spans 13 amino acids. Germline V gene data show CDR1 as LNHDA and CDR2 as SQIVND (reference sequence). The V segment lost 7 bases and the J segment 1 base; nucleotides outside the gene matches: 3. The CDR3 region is CASTQGVSYEQYF. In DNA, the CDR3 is TGTGCCAGTACACAGGGGGTATCCTACGAGCAGTACTTC.

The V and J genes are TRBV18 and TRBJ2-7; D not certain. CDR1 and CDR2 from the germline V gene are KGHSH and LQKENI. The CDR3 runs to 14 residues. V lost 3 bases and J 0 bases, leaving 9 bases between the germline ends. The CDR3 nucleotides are TGTGCCAGCTCACCTTCCGAGGACTCCTACGAGCAGTACTTC. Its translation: CASSPSEDSYEQYF.

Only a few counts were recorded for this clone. The chain's CDR3 is CASSVGQAAKNIQYF. The CDR3 nucleotides read TGTGCCAGCAGCGTAGGTCAGGCAGCCAAAAACATTCAGTACTTC. The V and J genes are TRBV9 and TRBJ2-4; D is unresolved. The CDR3 extends over 15 amino acids. Deletions cut 0 bases from V and 0 bases from J, with 7 bases between. Germline V gene lookup returns CDR1 SGDLS and CDR2 YYNGEE.

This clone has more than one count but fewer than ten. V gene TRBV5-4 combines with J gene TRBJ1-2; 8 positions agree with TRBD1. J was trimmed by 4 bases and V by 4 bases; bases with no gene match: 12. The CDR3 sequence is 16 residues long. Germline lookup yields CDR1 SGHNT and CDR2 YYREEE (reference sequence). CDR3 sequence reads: CASSRPGQAALYGYTF. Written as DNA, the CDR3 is TGTGCCAGCAGCCGCCCGGGACAGGCTGCCCTCTATGGCTACACCTTC.

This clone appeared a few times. The CDR3 nucleotides read TGTGCCAGCAGTTATAGCACCCGGAATGAAAAACTGTTTTTT. Protein: CASSYSTRNEKLFF. The rearrangement links TRBV6-6 to TRBJ1-4; D not resolved. The germline V and J ends were trimmed by 3 bases and 5 bases, with 10 bases remaining between them. Germline CDR1 reads MNHNY; CDR2 reads SVGAGI (reference sequence). CDR3 length: 14 amino acids.

The CDR3 DNA reads TGTGCCAGCAGCCCCCGGGAACGCTCCTACGAGCAGTACTTC. This codes for CASSPRERSYEQYF. The chain couples TRBV7-2 to TRBJ2-7; possible D gene TRBD2, 5 bases. The CDR3 contains 14 residues. V was trimmed by 5 bases and J by 0 bases, leaving 11 bases between them. From germline, CDR1 is SGHTA and CDR2 FQGNSA.

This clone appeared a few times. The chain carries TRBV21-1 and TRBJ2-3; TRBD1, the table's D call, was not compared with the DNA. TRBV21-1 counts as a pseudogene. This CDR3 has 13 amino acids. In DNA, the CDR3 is TGTGCCAGCAGCGGCCCCCTCAAAGATACGCAGTATTTT. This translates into CASSGPLKDTQYF.

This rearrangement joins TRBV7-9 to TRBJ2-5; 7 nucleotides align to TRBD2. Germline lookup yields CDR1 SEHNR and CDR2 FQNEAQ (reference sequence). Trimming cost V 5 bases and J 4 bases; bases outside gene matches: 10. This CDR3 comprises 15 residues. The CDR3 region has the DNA TGTGCCAGCAGCCCCGTGCGGGGGATAAGAGAGACCCAGTACTTC. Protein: CASSPVRGIRETQYF.

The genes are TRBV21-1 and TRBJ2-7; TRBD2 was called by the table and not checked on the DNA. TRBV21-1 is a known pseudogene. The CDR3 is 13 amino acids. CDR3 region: CASSGEFTYEQYF. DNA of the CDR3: TGTGCCAGCAGCGGAGAGTTTACCTACGAGCAGTACTTC.

CDR3 in DNA: TGTGCCAGCAGCTTGGGGGGACAGGGTCAGTCAACTTTCTTT. Translating it yields CASSLGGQGQSTFF. The V and J genes are TRBV5-4 and TRBJ1-1; TRBD1 matches at 9 bases. The trim removed 0 bases at V and 12 bases at J, leaving 9 bases unmatched. The CDR3 has 14 amino acids. CDR1 is SGHNT and CDR2 is YYREEE in the germline V gene (reference sequence).

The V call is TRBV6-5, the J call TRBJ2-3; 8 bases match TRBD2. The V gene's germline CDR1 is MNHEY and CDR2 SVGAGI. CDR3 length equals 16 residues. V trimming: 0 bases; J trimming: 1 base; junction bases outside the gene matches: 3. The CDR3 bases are TGTGCCAGCAGTTACTCCATACTAGCGGGCACAGATACGCAGTATTTT. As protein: CASSYSILAGTDTQYF.

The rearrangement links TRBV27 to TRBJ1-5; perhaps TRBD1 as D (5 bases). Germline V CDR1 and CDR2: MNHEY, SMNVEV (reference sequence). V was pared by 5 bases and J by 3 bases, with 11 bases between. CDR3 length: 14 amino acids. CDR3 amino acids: CASSSPGDNQPQHF. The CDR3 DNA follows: TGTGCCAGCAGTAGTCCGGGGGACAATCAGCCCCAGCATTTT.

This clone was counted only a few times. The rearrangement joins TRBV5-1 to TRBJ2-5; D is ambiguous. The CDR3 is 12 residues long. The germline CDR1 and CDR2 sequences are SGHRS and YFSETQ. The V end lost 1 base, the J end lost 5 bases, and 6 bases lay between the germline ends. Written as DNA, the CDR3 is TGCGCCAGCAGCTTGCGAGAGGAGACCCAGTACTTC. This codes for CASSLREETQYF.

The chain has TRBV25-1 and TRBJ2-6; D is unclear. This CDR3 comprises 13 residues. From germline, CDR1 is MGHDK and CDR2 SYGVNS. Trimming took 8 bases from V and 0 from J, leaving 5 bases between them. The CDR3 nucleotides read TGTGCCAGCCTAAACTCTGGGGCCAACGTCCTGACTTTC. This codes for CASLNSGANVLTF.